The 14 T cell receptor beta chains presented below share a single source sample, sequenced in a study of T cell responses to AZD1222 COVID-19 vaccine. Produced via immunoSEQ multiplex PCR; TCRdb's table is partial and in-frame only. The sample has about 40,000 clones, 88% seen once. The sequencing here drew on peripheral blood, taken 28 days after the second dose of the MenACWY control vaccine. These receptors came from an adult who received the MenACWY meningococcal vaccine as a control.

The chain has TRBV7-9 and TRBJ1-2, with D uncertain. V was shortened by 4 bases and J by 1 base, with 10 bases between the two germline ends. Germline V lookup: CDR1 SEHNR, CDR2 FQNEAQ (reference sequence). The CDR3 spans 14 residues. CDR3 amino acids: CASSSVPVNYGYTF. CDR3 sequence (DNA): TGTGCCAGCAGCTCCGTACCGGTTAACTATGGCTACACCTTC.

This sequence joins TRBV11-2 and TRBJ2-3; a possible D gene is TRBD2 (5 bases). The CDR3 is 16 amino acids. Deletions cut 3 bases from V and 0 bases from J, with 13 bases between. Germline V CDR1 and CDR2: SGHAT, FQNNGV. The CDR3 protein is CASSLQRVTSTDTQYF. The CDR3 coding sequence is TGTGCCAGCAGCTTGCAGAGGGTCACTAGCACAGATACGCAGTATTTT. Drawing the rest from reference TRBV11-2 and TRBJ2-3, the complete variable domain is EAGVAQSPRYKIIEKRQSVAFWCNPISGHATLYWYQQILGQGPKLLIQFQNNGVVDDSQLPKDRFSAERLKGVDSTLKIQPAKLEDSAVYLCASSLQRVTSTDTQYFGPGTRLTVL.

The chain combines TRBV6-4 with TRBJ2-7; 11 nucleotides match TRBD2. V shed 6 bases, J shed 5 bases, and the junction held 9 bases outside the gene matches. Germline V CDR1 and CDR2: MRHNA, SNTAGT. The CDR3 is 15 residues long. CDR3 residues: CASRDTSGSFHEQYF. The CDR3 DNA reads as TGTGCCAGCAGAGATACTAGCGGGAGTTTCCACGAGCAGTACTTC.

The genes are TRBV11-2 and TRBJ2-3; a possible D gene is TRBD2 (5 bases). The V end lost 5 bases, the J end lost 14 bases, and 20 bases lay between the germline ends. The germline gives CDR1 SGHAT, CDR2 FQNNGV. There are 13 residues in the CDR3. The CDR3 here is CASSPEERASGYF. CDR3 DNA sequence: TGTGCCAGCAGCCCCGAGGAGAGGGCCTCGGGGTATTTT.

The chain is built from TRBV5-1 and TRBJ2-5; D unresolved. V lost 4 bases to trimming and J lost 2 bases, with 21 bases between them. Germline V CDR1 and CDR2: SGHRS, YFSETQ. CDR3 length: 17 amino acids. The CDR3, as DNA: TGCGCCAGCAGCAAACAAACCAACAGTTTTAGACAAGAGACCCAGTACTTC. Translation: CASSKQTNSFRQETQYF.

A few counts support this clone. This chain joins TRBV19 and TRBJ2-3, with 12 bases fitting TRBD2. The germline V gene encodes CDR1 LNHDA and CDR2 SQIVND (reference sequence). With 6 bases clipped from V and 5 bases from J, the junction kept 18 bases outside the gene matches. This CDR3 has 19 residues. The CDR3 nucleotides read TGTGCCAGTAGCCCTATACCGCGGGGGCTAGCGGGAGGGCAAGATACGCAGTATTTT. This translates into CASSPIPRGLAGGQDTQYF.

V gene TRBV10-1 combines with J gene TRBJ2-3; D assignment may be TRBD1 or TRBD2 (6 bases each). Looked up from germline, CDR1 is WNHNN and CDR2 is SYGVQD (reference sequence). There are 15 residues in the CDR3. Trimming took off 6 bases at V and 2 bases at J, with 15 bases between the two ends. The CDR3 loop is CASSVDGGFTDTQYF. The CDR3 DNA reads TGCGCCAGCAGCGTTGACGGGGGCTTCACAGATACGCAGTATTTT.

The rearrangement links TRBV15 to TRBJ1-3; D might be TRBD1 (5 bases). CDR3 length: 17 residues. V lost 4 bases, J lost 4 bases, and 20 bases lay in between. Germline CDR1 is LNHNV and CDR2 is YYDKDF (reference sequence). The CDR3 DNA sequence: TGTGCCACCAGCAATCGCCCGGGGCCCAGGGCCGGAAACACCATATATTTT. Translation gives CATSNRPGPRAGNTIYF.

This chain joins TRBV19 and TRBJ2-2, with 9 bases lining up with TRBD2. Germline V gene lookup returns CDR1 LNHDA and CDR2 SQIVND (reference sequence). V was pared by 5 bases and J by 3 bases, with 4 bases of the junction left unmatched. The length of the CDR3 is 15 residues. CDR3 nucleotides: TGTGCCAGTAGTCCGCTAGCGGGGTACACCGGGGAGCTGTTTTTT. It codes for CASSPLAGYTGELFF.

CDR3 nucleotides: TGTGCCAGCAGCGACGTTGGACCAGACAGTCCCGGGGAGCTGTTTTTT. Translating it yields CASSDVGPDSPGELFF. The chain couples TRBV7-6 to TRBJ2-2, with TRBD1 as a possible D gene (5 bases). The CDR3 extends over 16 amino acids. V was pared by 5 bases and J by 6 bases, with 19 bases between. CDR1 and CDR2 (germline): SGHVS, FNYEAQ. The full variable domain, with the rest looked up from reference TRBV7-6 and TRBJ2-2, is GAGVSQSPRYKVTKRGQDVALRCDPISGHVSLYWYRQALGQGPEFLTYFNYEAQQDKSGLPNDRFSAERPEGSISTLTIQRTEQRDSAMYRCASSDVGPDSPGELFFGEGSRLTVL.

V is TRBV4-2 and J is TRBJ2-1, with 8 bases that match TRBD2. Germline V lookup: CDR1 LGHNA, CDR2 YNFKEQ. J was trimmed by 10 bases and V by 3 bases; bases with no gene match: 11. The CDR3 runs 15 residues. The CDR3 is CASSQISGSGKEQFF. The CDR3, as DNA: TGTGCCAGCAGCCAGATAAGCGGGAGCGGTAAGGAGCAGTTCTTC.

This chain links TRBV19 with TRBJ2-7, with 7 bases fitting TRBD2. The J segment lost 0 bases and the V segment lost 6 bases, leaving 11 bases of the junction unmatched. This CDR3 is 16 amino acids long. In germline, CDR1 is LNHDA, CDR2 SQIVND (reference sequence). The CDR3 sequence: CASSTGGRNLSYEQYF. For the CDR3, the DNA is TGTGCCAGTAGCACGGGGGGACGCAATCTCTCCTACGAGCAGTACTTC.

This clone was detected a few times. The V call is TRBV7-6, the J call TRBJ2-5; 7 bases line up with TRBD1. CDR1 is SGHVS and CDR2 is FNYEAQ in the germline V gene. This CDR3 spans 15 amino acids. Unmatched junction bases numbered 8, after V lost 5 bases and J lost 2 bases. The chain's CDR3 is CASSIDGTVQETQYF. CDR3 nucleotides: TGTGCCAGCAGCATTGACGGGACAGTACAAGAGACCCAGTACTTC.

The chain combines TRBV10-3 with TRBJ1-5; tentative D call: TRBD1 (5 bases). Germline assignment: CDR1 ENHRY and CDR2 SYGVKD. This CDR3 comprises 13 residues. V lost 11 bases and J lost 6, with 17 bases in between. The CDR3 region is CAVGTQRGQPQHF. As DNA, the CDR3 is TGTGCCGTCGGGACGCAAAGGGGTCAGCCCCAGCATTTT.